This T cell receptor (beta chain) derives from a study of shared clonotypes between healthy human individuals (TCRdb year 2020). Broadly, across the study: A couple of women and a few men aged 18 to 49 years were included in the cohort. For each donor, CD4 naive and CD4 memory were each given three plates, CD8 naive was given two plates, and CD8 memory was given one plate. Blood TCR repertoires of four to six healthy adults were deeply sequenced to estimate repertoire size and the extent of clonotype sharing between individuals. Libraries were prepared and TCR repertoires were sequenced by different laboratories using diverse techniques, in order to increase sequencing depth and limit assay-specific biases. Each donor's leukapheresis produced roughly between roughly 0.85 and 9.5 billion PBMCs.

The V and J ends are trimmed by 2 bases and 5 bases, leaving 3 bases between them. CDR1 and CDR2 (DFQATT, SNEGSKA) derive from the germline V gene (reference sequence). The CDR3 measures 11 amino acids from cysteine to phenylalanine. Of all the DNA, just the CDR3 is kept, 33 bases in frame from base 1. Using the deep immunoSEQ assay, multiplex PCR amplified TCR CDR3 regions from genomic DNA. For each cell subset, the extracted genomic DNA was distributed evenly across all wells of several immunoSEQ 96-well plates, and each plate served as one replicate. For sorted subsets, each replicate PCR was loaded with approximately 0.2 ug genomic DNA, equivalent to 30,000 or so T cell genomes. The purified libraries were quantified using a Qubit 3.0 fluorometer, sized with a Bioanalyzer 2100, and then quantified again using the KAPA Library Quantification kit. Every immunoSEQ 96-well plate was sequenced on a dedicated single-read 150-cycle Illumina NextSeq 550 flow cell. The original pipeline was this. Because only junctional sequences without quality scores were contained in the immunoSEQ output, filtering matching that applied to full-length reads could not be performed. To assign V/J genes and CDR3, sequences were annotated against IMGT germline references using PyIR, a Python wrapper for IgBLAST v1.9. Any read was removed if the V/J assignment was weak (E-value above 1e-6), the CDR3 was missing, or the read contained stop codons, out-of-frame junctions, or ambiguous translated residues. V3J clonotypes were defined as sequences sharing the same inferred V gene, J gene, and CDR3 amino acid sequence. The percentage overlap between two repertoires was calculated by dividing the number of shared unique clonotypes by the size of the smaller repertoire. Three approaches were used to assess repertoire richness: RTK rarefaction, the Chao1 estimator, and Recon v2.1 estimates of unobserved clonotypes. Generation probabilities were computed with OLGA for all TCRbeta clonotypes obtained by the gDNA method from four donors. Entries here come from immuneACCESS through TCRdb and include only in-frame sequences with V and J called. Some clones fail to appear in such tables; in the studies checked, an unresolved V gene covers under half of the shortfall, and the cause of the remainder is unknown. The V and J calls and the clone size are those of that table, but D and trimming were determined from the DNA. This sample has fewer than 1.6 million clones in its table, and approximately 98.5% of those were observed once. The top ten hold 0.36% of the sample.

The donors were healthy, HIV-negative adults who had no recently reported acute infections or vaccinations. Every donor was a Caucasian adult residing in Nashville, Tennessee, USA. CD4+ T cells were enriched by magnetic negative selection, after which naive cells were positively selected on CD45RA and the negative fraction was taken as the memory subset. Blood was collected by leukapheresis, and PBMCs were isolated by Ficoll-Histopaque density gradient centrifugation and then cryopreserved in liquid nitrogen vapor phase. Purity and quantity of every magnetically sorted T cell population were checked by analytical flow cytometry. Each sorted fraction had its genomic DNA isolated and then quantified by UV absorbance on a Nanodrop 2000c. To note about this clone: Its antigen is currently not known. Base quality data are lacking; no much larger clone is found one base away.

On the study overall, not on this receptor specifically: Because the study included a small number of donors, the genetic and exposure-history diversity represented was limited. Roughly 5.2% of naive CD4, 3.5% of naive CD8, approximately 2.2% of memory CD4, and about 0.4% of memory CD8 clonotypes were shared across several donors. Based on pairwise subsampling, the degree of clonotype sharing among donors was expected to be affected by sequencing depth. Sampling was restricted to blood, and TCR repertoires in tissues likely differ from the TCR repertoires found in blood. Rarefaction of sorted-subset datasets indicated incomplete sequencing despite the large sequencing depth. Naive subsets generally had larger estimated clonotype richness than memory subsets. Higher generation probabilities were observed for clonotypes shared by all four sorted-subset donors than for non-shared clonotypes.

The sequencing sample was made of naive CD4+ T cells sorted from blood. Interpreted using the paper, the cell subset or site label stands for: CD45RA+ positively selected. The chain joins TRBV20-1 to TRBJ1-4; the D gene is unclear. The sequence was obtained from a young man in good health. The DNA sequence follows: TGCAGTGCTAGACAGAATGAAAAACTGTTTTTT. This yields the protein CSARQNEKLFF.